These T cell receptor beta chains were read from a single sample in a study of T cell responses to AZD1222 COVID-19 vaccine. The assay was immunoSEQ multiplex PCR, and TCRdb's table has in-frame clones only and misses some. The data contain under 150,000 clones, approximately 92% of them seen just once; the ten biggest clones take up 1.5% to 2%. The sample was peripheral blood, taken 28 days after the second AZD1222 dose. The receptors come from an adult who received the AZD1222 COVID-19 vaccine. The CDR3 runs from the conserved cysteine through the conserved F or W. A D gene is named only where the DNA matches it firmly. Only part of the rows carry a size: once, few, many, or a class if the clone is expanded.

V gene	D gene	J gene	clone size	CDR3 protein
TRBV18	TRBD2	TRBJ2-1	once	CASSTLAGPNEQFF
TRBV30	TRBD2	TRBJ2-3	NA	CAWSVPGGVTDTQYF
TRBV9	TRBD1	TRBJ1-2	NA	CASSVTGGKFGYTF
TRBV5-4	NA	TRBJ2-1	NA	CASSLAIGSSSHEQFF
TRBV15	TRBD1	TRBJ1-2	NA	CATSRGTGQGNYGYTF
TRBV2	NA	TRBJ1-1	NA	CANSREMNTEAFF
TRBV5-5	NA	TRBJ2-2	NA	CASSLWGSELFF
TRBV5-1	NA	TRBJ1-3	NA	CASSYSGGIGTGNTIYF
TRBV12-3/TRBV12-4	NA	TRBJ1-2	NA	CASSSQGVAGYTF
TRBV11-2	NA	TRBJ1-1	NA	CASSRTSMNTEAFF
TRBV4-3	NA	TRBJ1-6	NA	CASSQDPGISYNSPLHF
TRBV10-3	TRBD2	TRBJ2-1	NA	CAISEYTSGRVGVYEQFF
TRBV14	NA	TRBJ2-5	NA	CASSQGQLGETQYF
TRBV7-2	NA	TRBJ1-1	NA	CASSLDGGAGTEAFF
TRBV7-2	TRBD2	TRBJ2-3	NA	CASSPGRTSGGDTQYF
TRBV20-1	NA	TRBJ1-5	few	CSASLGGTVSNQPQHF
TRBV11-2	NA	TRBJ1-2	NA	CASSLDGTFGRYTF
TRBV6-6	NA	TRBJ1-2	NA	CASSEGVNYGYTF
TRBV6-5	NA	TRBJ2-2	NA	CASSYSSRWTGELFF
TRBV6-2/TRBV6-3	NA	TRBJ1-2	NA	CASSIDGNYGYTF
TRBV12-3/TRBV12-4	NA	TRBJ2-7	NA	CASSFVAYEQYF
TRBV2	NA	TRBJ1-5	NA	CASSAGFAGQPQHF
TRBV7-9	NA	TRBJ1-2	NA	CASSDIREKWHGYTF
TRBV6-5	NA	TRBJ2-7	once	CASGRISYEQYF
TRBV10-2	TRBD1	TRBJ1-5	NA	CASSGDSFNQPQHF
TRBV27	NA	TRBJ2-1	medium-sized	CASSWTGRGDEQFF
TRBV9	NA	TRBJ2-3	NA	CASSAGLTDTQYF
TRBV11-3	NA	TRBJ2-3	NA	CASSLEGTGLDTQYF
TRBV28	TRBD1	TRBJ1-2	once	CASSLGTGGYTF
TRBV5-5	TRBD1	TRBJ1-4	once	CASSLEGQGHEKLFF
TRBV2	NA	TRBJ1-1	NA	CASRGDGATEAFF
TRBV6-6	TRBD1	TRBJ1-5	NA	CATYADRAFPNQPQHF
TRBV15	NA	TRBJ2-5	NA	CATTAGRQGTQYF
TRBV3-1/TRBV3-2	NA	TRBJ1-2	NA	CASSPRTGPYGYTF
TRBV11-3	NA	TRBJ1-3	NA	CASRLAWDSGNTIYF
TRBV12-3/TRBV12-4	NA	TRBJ1-1	few	CASRAGGWREAFF
TRBV4-1	TRBD1	TRBJ2-1	NA	CASSQERQGALDEQFF
TRBV27	TRBD1	TRBJ2-4	NA	CASRGTGPSWYF
TRBV6-7	NA	TRBJ2-5	NA	CASSYQVAGIFGKDQETQYF
TRBV6-1	NA	TRBJ1-1	NA	CASSEVPDLRADTEAFF
TRBV3-1/TRBV3-2	TRBD1	TRBJ1-4	NA	CASSQVLTGGPLRKKLFF
TRBV19	TRBD1	TRBJ1-1	NA	CASSIRDRSEAFF
TRBV12-3/TRBV12-4	NA	TRBJ1-2	NA	CASSSRGGYGYTF